The entry below describes one TCR beta chain. Its specificity is unknown. Other nucleotide sequences in the sample specify the same CDR3. The sample is drawn from a study of shared clonotypes between healthy human individuals. Study-level points and caveats: Four donors had approximately 4.6% of their naive CD4 clonotypes in common.

The repertoire was sequenced with immunoSEQ multiplex PCR; TCRdb's copy has only in-frame clones and lacks some. Altogether about 2.5 million clones are present, just under 95% being singletons, with the ten largest covering 0.37%. V was pared by 0 bases and J by 0 bases, with 2 bases of the junction left unmatched. The CDR3 loop spans 15 amino acids. Per germline, CDR1 SGHRS and CDR2 YFSETQ. The TCR sequence derives from a man between 18 and 29 years old in good health. Some clones in this sample may be carry-over from other donors' samples. The rearrangement joins TRBV5-1 to TRBJ2-7, with 8 bases lining up with TRBD2. Sequences were obtained from naive CD4+ T cells from PBMCs. Described subset: CD45RA+ positively selected. As DNA, the CDR3 is TGCGCCAGCAGCTTGGGAGGGACTAGCTCCTACGAGCAGTACTTC. It yields the protein CASSLGGTSSYEQYF.